The TCR beta chain described here comes from a study of cytomegalovirus exposure and HLA in healthy donors (dated 2017 in TCRdb). Regarding the research as a whole: According to an earlier analysis of a few hundred of the donors, 150 million to 200 million T cells yielded approximately 120 million unique TCR beta sequences and approximately 300 Gb of sequence data. An early release that covered roughly 600 HLA-typed donors contained approximately 290 gigabases of sequencing data and 80 million or so unique TCR sequences. Among the roughly 400 genotyped donors, 75% to 90% belonged to the genetic ancestry cluster associated with self-reported Caucasian donors. The aim of the study was to test whether cataloging public T cell receptors could identify signatures of past pathogen exposure. Using immunosequencing, the study profiled T cell repertoires from roughly 650 subjects and related those repertoires to cytomegalovirus serostatus. Along with the roughly 670-subject first cohort, a separate validation cohort of some 130 different subjects was used. To predict cytomegalovirus infection status, the study combined high-throughput TCR immunosequencing, statistical association of individual TCRs with disease status, and machine learning. In a later analysis, previously published TCR beta repertoires from 670 or so donors were re-analyzed and high-resolution HLA genotyping was added so that TCR occurrence patterns could be studied. Rather than drawing on any new phenotypic data, the later analysis identified candidate immune exposures from TCR beta sequences and the way those sequences occurred across donors. An earlier analysis of 587 of the donors used high-throughput TCR beta sequencing to judge whether each TCR beta V gene segment behaved as functional or pseudogenic. Donor age, sex, ethnicity and CMV serostatus were compiled together with the repertoire data. Genome-wide SNP genotypes for about 55% of the 666 donors were used in a later genetic analysis, which treated that subset as a discovery cohort. Every discovery cohort repertoire had been produced on one sequencing platform. Class I and class II HLA loci were covered by the typing at four-digit resolution. Typing coverage varied by locus: roughly 620-640 donors for A, B, C, DRB1 and DQB1; approximately 520 for DQA1; nearly 610 for DPA1; 450 to 480 for DPB1. About 5 DR-DQ haplotypes were handled as single units for association and clustering, since linkage in the cohort was strong. On average, roughly 250,000 unique TCR beta nucleotide sequences were sequenced per donor among roughly 430 genotyped donors of the cohort, with about 19% of those sequences being non-productive. Study-wide conclusions, independent of this receptor: An earlier analysis of approximately 530 of the donors showed that most TCR beta V segments appeared in productive rearrangements either about 87% or about 30% of the time, which broadly matched IMGT annotations. Only TCR beta chains were sequenced in this cohort, and the absence of alpha or paired-chain data limited detectable features. In a later analysis, HLA-associated TCR beta chains showed more clonal expansion and lower generation probabilities than non-associated chains that were equally common. Because HLA typing was missing for some donors at each locus, association tests included only the typed subset. According to a later analysis, TCR association rates differed among HLA loci, with DRB1 alleles showing the most associated TCRs and HLA-C alleles showing the fewest. Because counts were too low, approximately 15 rarely observed V segments, including chromosome 9 orphons, were excluded from the earlier analysis of several hundred of the donors. When HLA alleles, especially DR and DQ, strongly co-occurred, attributing TCR associations to individual alleles was difficult. A later analysis reported that several top co-occurrence clusters appeared linked to parvovirus B19, influenza, CMV and Epstein-Barr virus. The study gave a list of under 200 TCR beta chains associated with cytomegalovirus. A further reported finding was that TCR beta sequences accurately predicted the HLA-A and HLA-B alleles for most subjects in the first cohort. Cytomegalovirus status was reported to be diagnosed by the classifier with high specificity and sensitivity in both the original and validation cohorts. A later genetic analysis reported fewer N-insertions in productive TCRs among donors in an Asian-associated ancestry cluster than the roughly 700-donor mean. While some public TCRs were present in many individuals, most TCR sequences turned up only very rarely across donors. V-gene and J-gene trimming of TCR beta chains was associated with a missense DCLRE1C variant in a later genetic analysis, and the association was replicated in an independent cohort. Correlated functional status among segregating V segments might be attributable to linkage disequilibrium, but an unknown experimental factor could not be ruled out. Some IMGT-functional V segments, including TRBV6-2 and TRBV6-3, could not be distinguished by the 87-base-pair reads and were therefore excluded. A cluster of highly shared sequence variants was judged likely to be a technical artifact of the sequencing pipeline. A later analysis found that most CMV-associated TCR beta chains appeared HLA-restricted, with HLA associations seemingly driven largely by CMV exposure. For the cohort, immune exposure information was limited to CMV serostatus. The presence/absence analyses assumed that sequencing depth was roughly uniform across donors, and that assumption may not be true. Specific HLA alleles were associated with about 17,000 TCR beta sequences at a false discovery rate of 0.05 in a later analysis. The authors suggested that the approach could potentially be generalized to other disease states and immunological phenotypes. A few of the identified cytomegalovirus-associated TCR beta chains were confirmed in vitro to be specific for cytomegalovirus antigens.

The CDR3 sequence holds 13 residues, the cysteine and phenylalanine included. The DNA shown is the 39-base CDR3, in frame from base 1. V is cut by 3 bases and J by 3 bases, and the space between the germline ends is 12 bases. The germline V gene provides CDR1 SQVTM and CDR2 ANQGSEA. For this clone: Its antigen is still unknown. The sample holds no much larger clone one base away, and base qualities are not on file.

The cohort was made up of 666 healthy bone marrow donors. At the time of sampling, every cohort member was nominally healthy, though immune exposures that went unrecorded were likely present. The donor tested CMV seropositive, placing the donor among the 290 or so seropositive members of the cohort. A peripheral blood sample was collected from each donor, and TCR beta sequencing was performed on peripheral blood mononuclear cells. Genomic DNA was extracted from the blood cell samples with the Qiagen DNeasy Blood Extraction Kit. Libraries came from the immunoSEQ multiplex PCR assay. For the multiplex PCR, a mixture combining 60 forward primers for TCR Vbeta segments and 13 reverse primers for TCR Jbeta segments was used. Amplification of the CDR3 region of rearranged TCR beta genes was performed with a multiplex PCR assay on genomic DNA. On the Illumina HiSeq System, the amplified TCR beta libraries were sequenced as 87-base-pair reads. The original methods were these. A later analysis counted about 80 million unique TCR beta chains across the 550 to 800 repertoires, and around 9.9 million of these chains were shared by at least two donors. Raw reads were error-corrected and collapsed into unique sequences by a nearest-neighbor algorithm in which closely related sequences were merged to remove PCR and sequencing errors. CDR3 sequences were aligned to IMGT reference sequences to assign V, D and J gene segments. For a sequence to be retained, at least a six-nucleotide match to both a V gene segment and a J gene segment was required. Rearrangements were classified as productive when the CDR3 lacked stop codons and remained in frame with V and J, and all other rearrangements were classified as non-productive. Following IMGT convention, CDR3 was defined as the stretch from the second conserved V-encoded cysteine to the conserved J-encoded phenylalanine. In an earlier analysis of around 540 of the donors, sequences lacking an unambiguous match to a single V gene segment were excluded. In an earlier analysis of around 590 of the donors, a V segment was called functional when productive rearrangements were above 56.7%, and segregating when the standard deviation between donors exceeded 5%. To diagnose cytomegalovirus status from the catalog of TCR beta chain sequences, a statistical classification framework was built. In a later analysis, V and J genes were assigned by comparing TCR nucleotide sequences against IMGT/GENE-DB human TR gene sequences. In a later analysis, CDR3 sequences and most-parsimonious VDJ recombination scenarios were assigned using the TCRdist pipeline. In a later analysis, each TCR beta chain was defined by its CDR3 amino acid sequence together with its V-gene family, and reads without a unique V-gene family were excluded. A later analysis removed over 500 highly shared, low-generation-probability nucleotide sequences to deal with suspected cross-contamination and a sequencing artifact. A later analysis calculated a clonal expansion index for each public chain from normalized within-repertoire ranks of inferred template counts. In a later analysis, generation probabilities were computed with a VDJ recombination model fitted to out-of-frame rearrangements, and the resulting probabilities were checked against IGoR. In a later analysis, TCR-TCR, TCR-HLA and TCR-CMV co-occurrence was scored with hypergeometric tests, and a repertoire-size bias correction was applied to TCR pairs. In a later analysis, false discovery rates were estimated by permuting HLA or CMV assignments 20 times. In a later analysis, co-occurring TCRs were grouped with DBSCAN, and TCRdist sequence similarity was added when clustering was performed within HLA-allele-positive subsets. Repertoires with fewer than 30,000 or more than 120,000 public chains, plus five repertoires with anomalous nucleotide sharing, were excluded from co-occurrence clustering. Drawn from immuneACCESS, this table holds only the in-frame rearrangements with V and J called that TCRdb kept. Clones are partly lost; checked studies trace under half to an unresolved V gene and leave the rest unexplained. V and J calls plus clone size are reproduced from that table; the DNA served to infer D and trimming. The sample yields under 150,000 clones; approximately 80% were counted once. Together, the top ten hold more than 4% of the sample.

The sequenced material came from PBMCs. The rearrangement joined TRBV29-1 to TRBJ2-7, with no reliable assignment of the D segment. The source of this sequence is a woman in her forties in good health and CMV-seropositive. This receptor carries the CDR3 CSVEGTGRYEQYF. DNA sequence: TGCAGCGTTGAGGGTACGGGTCGCTACGAGCAGTACTTC.